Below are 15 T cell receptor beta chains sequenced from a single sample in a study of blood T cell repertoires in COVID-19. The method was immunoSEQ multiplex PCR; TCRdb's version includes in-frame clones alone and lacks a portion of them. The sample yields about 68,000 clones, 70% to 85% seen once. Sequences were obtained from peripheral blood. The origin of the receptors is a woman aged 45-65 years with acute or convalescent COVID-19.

Here the CDR3 reads CASSVSTDTQYF. The CDR3 region has the DNA TGTGCCAGCAGCGTAAGCACAGATACGCAGTATTTT. This rearrangement joins TRBV7-9 to TRBJ2-3; D call uncertain. Germline lookup yields CDR1 SEHNR and CDR2 FQNEAQ (reference sequence). CDR3 length: 12 residues. V lost 5 bases, J lost 0 bases, and 3 bases lay in between.

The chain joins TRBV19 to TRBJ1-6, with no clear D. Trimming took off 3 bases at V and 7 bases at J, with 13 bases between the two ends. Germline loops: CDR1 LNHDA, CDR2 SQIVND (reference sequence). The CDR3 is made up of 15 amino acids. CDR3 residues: CASSILGGTNSPLHF. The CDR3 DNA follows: TGTGCCAGTAGTATCCTCGGCGGAACCAATTCACCCCTCCACTTT.

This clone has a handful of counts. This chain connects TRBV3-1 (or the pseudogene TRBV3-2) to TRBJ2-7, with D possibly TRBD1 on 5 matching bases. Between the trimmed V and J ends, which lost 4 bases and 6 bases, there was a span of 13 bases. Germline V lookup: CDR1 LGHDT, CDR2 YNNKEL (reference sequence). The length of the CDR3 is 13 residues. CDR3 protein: CASSLSQGPEQYF. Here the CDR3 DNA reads TGTGCCAGCAGCCTGAGTCAGGGCCCCGAGCAGTACTTC.

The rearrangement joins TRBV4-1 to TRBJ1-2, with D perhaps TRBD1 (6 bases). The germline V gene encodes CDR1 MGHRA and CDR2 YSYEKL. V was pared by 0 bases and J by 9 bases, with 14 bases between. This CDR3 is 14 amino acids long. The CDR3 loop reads CASSQETGTMRYTF. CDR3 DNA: TGCGCCAGCAGCCAAGAAACAGGGACTATGCGCTACACCTTC.

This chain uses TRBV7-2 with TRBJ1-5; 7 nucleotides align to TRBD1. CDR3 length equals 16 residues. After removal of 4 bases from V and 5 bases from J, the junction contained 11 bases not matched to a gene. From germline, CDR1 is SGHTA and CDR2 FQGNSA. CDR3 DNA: TGTGCCAGCAGCTACGGGTCGTGGACAGGAGATCAGCCCCAGCATTTT. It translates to CASSYGSWTGDQPQHF.

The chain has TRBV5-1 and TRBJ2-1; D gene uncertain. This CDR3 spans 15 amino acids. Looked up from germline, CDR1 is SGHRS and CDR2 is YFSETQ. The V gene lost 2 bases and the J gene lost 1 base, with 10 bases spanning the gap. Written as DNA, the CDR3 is TGCGCCAGCAGCTTAGACTCTCCATCCTACAATGAGCAGTTCTTC. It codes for CASSLDSPSYNEQFF.

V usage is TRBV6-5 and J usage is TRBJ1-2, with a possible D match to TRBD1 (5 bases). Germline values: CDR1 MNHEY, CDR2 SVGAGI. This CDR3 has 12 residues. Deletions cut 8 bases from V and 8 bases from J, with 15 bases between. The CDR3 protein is CASASGGTGYTF. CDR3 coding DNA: TGTGCCAGCGCCTCCGGGGGTACGGGCTACACCTTC.

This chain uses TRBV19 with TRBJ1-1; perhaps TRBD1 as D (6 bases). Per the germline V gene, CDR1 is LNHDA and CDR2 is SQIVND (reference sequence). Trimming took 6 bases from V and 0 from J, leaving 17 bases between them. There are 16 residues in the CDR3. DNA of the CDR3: TGTGCCAGTAGGATGGGGGCCTACAAAATGAACACTGAAGCTTTCTTT. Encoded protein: CASRMGAYKMNTEAFF.

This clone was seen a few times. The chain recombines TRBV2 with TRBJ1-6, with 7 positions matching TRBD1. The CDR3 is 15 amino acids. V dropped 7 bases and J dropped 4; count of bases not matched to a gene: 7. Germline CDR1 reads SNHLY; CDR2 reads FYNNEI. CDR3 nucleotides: TGTGCCAGCAACGGACAGGCTCATTATAATTCACCCCTCCACTTT. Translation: CASNGQAHYNSPLHF.

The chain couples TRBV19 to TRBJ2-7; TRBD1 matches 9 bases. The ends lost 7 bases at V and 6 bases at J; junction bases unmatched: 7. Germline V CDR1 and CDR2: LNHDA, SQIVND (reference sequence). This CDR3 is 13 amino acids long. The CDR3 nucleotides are TGTGCCAGTATGGGACAGGGTGGTGCCGAGCAGTACTTC. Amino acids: CASMGQGGAEQYF.

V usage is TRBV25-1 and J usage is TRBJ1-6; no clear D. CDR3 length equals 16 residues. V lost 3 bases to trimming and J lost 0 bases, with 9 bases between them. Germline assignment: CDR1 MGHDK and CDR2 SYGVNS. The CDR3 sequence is CASSDTFSSYNSPLHF. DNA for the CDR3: TGTGCCAGCAGTGACACCTTTAGCTCCTATAATTCACCCCTCCACTTT. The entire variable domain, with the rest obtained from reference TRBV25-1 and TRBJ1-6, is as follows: EADIYQTPRYLVIGTGKKITLECSQTMGHDKMYWYQQDPGMELHLIHYSYGVNSTEKGDLSSESTVSRIRTEHFPLTLESARPSHTSQYLCASSDTFSSYNSPLHFGNGTRLTVT.

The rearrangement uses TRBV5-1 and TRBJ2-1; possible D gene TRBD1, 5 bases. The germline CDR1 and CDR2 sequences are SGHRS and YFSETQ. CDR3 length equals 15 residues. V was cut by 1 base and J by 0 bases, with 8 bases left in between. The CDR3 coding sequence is TGCGCCAGCAGCTTGCCCCAGGGCTCCTACAATGAGCAGTTCTTC. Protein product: CASSLPQGSYNEQFF.

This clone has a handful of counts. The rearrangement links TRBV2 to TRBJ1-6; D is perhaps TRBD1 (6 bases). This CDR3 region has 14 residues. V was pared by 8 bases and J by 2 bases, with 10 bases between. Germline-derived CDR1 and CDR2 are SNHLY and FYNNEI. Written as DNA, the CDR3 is TGTGCCAGCGGCAGGGGCACCTATAATTCACCCCTCCACTTT. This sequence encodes CASGRGTYNSPLHF.

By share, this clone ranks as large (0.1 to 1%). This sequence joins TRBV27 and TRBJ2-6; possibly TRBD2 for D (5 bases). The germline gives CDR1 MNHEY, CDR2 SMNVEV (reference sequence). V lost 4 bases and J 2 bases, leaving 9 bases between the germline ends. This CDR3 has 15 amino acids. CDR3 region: CASSSRVPGANVLTF. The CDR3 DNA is TGTGCCAGCAGTTCGCGGGTTCCTGGGGCCAACGTCCTGACTTTC.

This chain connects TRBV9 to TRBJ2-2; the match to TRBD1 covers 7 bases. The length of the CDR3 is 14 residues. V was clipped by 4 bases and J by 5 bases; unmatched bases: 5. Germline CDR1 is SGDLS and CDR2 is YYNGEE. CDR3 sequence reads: CASSTRQGTGELFF. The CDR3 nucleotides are TGTGCCAGCAGCACTCGACAGGGAACCGGGGAGCTGTTTTTT. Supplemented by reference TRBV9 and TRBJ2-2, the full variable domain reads DSGVTQTPKHLITATGQRVTLRCSPRSGDLSVYWYQQSLDQGLQFLIQYYNGEERAKGNILERFSAQQFPDLHSELNLSSLELGDSALYFCASSTRQGTGELFFGEGSRLTVL.